These T cell receptor beta chains were read from a single sample in a study of T cell changes during pregnancy in multiple sclerosis. Method: immunoSEQ multiplex PCR; TCRdb's copy keeps in-frame clones and lacks some. The sample lists roughly 37,000 clones; 90% to 95% were seen once. The material was CD4+ T cells from peripheral blood mononuclear cells, obtained in the second trimester of pregnancy. All receptors come from a female donor in good health, enrolled as a control in a pregnancy study. CDR3s include the opening cysteine and the closing phenylalanine or tryptophan. D genes are given only for firm matches. Rows may omit the clone size; those that give it use once, few, many or a size class.

d_gene,v_gene,abundance,j_gene,CDR3aa,CDR3nt
TRBD1,TRBV19,-,TRBJ2-7,CASSILGQGMNEQYF,TGTGCCAGTAGTATACTGGGACAGGGTATGAACGAGCAGTACTTC
-,TRBV21-1,-,TRBJ2-3,CASSKALVAGGRDTQYF,TGTGCCAGCAGCAAAGCTCTGGTAGCGGGGGGCAGGGATACGCAGTATTTT
TRBD2,TRBV6-1,-,TRBJ2-2,CASQQLAGNTGELFF,TGTGCCAGCCAACAACTAGCGGGGAACACCGGGGAGCTGTTTTTT
-,TRBV10-3,-,TRBJ1-3,CAISGQSSGNTIYF,TGTGCCATCAGTGGACAGAGCTCTGGAAACACCATATATTTT
-,TRBV7-9,-,TRBJ1-2,CASSLPGQNYGYTF,TGTGCCAGCAGCTTACCAGGACAGAACTATGGCTACACCTTC
TRBD1,TRBV7-2,-,TRBJ1-2,CASSLSDRVYGYTF,TGTGCCAGCAGCCTTTCGGACAGGGTCTATGGCTACACCTTC
-,TRBV13,-,TRBJ2-1,CASTRDRGANEQFF,TGTGCCAGCACGCGGGACAGAGGCGCCAATGAGCAGTTCTTC
-,TRBV5-1,once,TRBJ1-4,CASSLDRSNEKLFF,TGCGCCAGCAGCCTGGACAGATCCAATGAAAAACTGTTTTTT
TRBD2,TRBV5-1,-,TRBJ2-7,CASSFTTSGGPLGIEQYF,TGCGCCAGCAGCTTTACGACTAGCGGGGGTCCTCTTGGGATCGAGCAGTACTTC
TRBD1,TRBV7-8,-,TRBJ1-5,CASSTRSTQGLNQPQHF,TGTGCCAGCAGCACACGATCCACACAGGGGTTGAATCAGCCCCAGCATTTT
TRBD2,TRBV6-5,-,TRBJ2-1,CASSYRGLAPNEQFF,TGTGCCAGCAGTTACCGGGGACTAGCGCCTAATGAGCAGTTCTTC
-,TRBV9,-,TRBJ1-1,CASSVGGATEAFF,TGTGCCAGCAGCGTAGGTGGGGCCACTGAAGCTTTCTTT
-,TRBV27,-,TRBJ2-1,CASSLRGAGDEQFF,TGTGCCAGCAGTTTACGGGGGGCAGGTGATGAGCAGTTCTTC
-,TRBV2,-,TRBJ2-6,CASSGLRSGANVLTF,TGTGCCAGCAGTGGACTGCGCTCTGGGGCCAACGTCCTGACTTTC
TRBD2,TRBV7-9,-,TRBJ2-5,CASSLGTSGSQTQYF,TGTGCCAGCAGCTTAGGGACTAGCGGGAGTCAGACCCAGTACTTC
-,TRBV6-5,-,TRBJ2-2,CASSYSMFSVTGELFF,TGTGCCAGCAGTTACTCGATGTTTAGCGTCACCGGGGAGCTGTTTTTT
TRBD2,TRBV9,few,TRBJ2-1,CASSRAGGGGNEQFF,TGTGCCAGCAGCCGGGCGGGAGGAGGGGGCAATGAGCAGTTCTTC
-,TRBV6-5,-,TRBJ1-2,CASSYRGEDGYTF,TGTGCCAGCAGTTACCGCGGGGAAGACGGCTACACCTTC
TRBD1,TRBV15,once,TRBJ1-1,CATSSTRGLVGTEAFF,TGTGCCACCAGCTCCACCAGGGGGCTCGTTGGAACTGAAGCTTTCTTT
-,TRBV2,-,TRBJ2-7,CASSRLSYEQYF,TGTGCCAGCTCCAGACTCTCCTACGAGCAGTACTTC
TRBD1,TRBV18,-,TRBJ1-5,CASSPTGEQPQHF,TGTGCCAGCTCACCCACAGGGGAACAGCCCCAGCATTTT
-,TRBV29-1,-,TRBJ2-1,CSVWGDPGSSYNEQFF,TGCAGCGTTTGGGGTGATCCGGGGAGCTCCTACAATGAGCAGTTCTTC
TRBD2,TRBV5-1,-,TRBJ2-2,CASSLRLAGDTGELFF,TGCGCCAGCAGCTTGAGACTAGCGGGGGACACCGGGGAGCTGTTTTTT
-,TRBV6-5,-,TRBJ1-2,CASRTGNDYGYTF,TGTGCCAGCAGAACCGGGAACGACTATGGCTACACCTTC
-,TRBV9,-,TRBJ2-2,CASSPELRWTGELFF,TGTGCCAGCAGCCCAGAACTACGGTGGACCGGGGAGCTGTTTTTT
TRBD1,TRBV5-1,-,TRBJ1-5,CASSLAGQDNQPQHF,TGCGCCAGCAGCTTGGCCGGACAGGATAATCAGCCCCAGCATTTT
-,TRBV2,-,TRBJ1-5,CASSEDRQPQHF,TGTGCCAGCAGTGAAGATCGGCAGCCCCAGCATTTT
-,TRBV15,-,TRBJ1-2,CATSPRRETYGYTF,TGTGCCACCAGCCCCCGACGGGAAACCTATGGCTACACCTTC
-,TRBV29-1,-,TRBJ1-3,CSVGEGGNTIYF,TGCAGCGTGGGGGAGGGAGGAAACACCATATATTTT
TRBD1,TRBV19,once,TRBJ1-5,CATTPTDRGNQPQHF,TGTGCCACTACCCCCACGGACAGGGGCAATCAGCCCCAGCATTTT
TRBD2,TRBV5-4,-,TRBJ2-5,CASSLAAGGETQYF,TGTGCCAGCAGCTTGGCTGCGGGAGGAGAGACCCAGTACTTC
-,TRBV28,-,TRBJ2-6,CASRQTYLTLGANVLTF,TGTGCCAGCAGACAGACATATCTTACGCTTGGGGCCAACGTCCTGACTTTC
TRBD2,TRBV9,-,TRBJ2-2,CASSYVRGAGELFF,TGTGCCAGCAGCTATGTTCGGGGGGCCGGGGAGCTGTTTTTT
-,TRBV18,-,TRBJ1-2,CASSPLVFSDYGYTF,TGTGCCAGCTCACCTCTCGTATTTTCAGACTATGGCTACACCTTC
TRBD1,TRBV6-1,few,TRBJ1-2,CASSTGQGYGYTF,TGTGCCAGCAGTACCGGACAGGGGTATGGCTACACCTTC
TRBD1,TRBV15,medium-sized,TRBJ1-1,CATRGTGATTEAFF,TGTGCCACCAGGGGGACAGGGGCTACCACTGAAGCTTTCTTT
-,TRBV18,-,TRBJ1-6,CASSPHRADNSPLHF,TGTGCCAGCTCACCTCACAGGGCTGATAATTCACCCCTCCACTTT